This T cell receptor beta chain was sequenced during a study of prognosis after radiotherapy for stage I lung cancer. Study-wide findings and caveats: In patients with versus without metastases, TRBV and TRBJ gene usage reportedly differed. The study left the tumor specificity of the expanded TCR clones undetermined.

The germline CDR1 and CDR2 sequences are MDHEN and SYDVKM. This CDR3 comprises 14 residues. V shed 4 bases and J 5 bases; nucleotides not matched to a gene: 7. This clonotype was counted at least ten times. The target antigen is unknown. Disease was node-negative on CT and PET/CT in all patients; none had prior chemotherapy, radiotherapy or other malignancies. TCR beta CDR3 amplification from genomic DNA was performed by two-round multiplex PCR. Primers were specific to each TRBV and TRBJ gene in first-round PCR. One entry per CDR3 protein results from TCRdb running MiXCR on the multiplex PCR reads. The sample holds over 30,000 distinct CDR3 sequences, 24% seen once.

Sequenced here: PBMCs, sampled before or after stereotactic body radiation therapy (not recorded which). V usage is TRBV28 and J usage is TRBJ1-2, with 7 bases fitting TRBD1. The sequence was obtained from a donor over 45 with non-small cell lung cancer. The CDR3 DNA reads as TGTGCCAGCAGTTCCCGCGGGACAGTGTATGGCTACACCTTC. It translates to CASSSRGTVYGYTF.